Below, one T cell receptor (beta chain) is given with its context. As yet, its antigen is unknown. With 0 bases removed from V and 1 base from J, the gap between germline ends came to 10 bases. The CDR3 has 15 residues. Germline CDR1 and CDR2: MGHRA and YSYEKL. This specimen belongs to a study of OX40 agonist ivuxolimab in advanced cancers. Study-wide results and limits: In a subset of nonresponders, normalized T-cell clonal expansion was also low.

Profiled with immunoSEQ multiplex PCR; TCRdb holds only in-frame clones, not every one. The sample includes 22,000 or so clones, about 88% of them seen just once. Specimen: CD4+ or CD8+ T cells sorted from blood, collected in a trial of the OX40 agonist ivuxolimab. J is TRBJ2-7 and V is TRBV4-1, with unresolved D. The sequence came from an adult with an advanced solid tumor such as melanoma, head and neck, liver or kidney cancer. CDR3 coding DNA: TGCGCCAGCAGCCAAGAAGGATGGGCTTCCTACGAGCAGTACTTC. As protein: CASSQEGWASYEQYF.